This TCR beta chain was retrieved from a study of blood T cell repertoires in COVID-19. Overall study context: COVID-19 samples collected from the United States, Italy and Spain covered acute and convalescent phases. The cDNA or gDNA used as material had been derived from T cells, B-cell-depleted T cells, or PBMCs.

This clone was seen more than once but under ten times. Per the germline V gene, CDR1 is SGHTA and CDR2 is FQGNSA. This CDR3 is built from 15 residues. Trimming left V 5 bases short and J 0 bases short, with 8 bases between. The Seattle patients joined while their infection was active and were tracked longitudinally afterward. Per the original data handling: By means of reference gene primer amplification, nucleated cell counts were estimated. Profiled with immunoSEQ multiplex PCR; TCRdb holds only in-frame clones, not every one. D and trimming come from the DNA, and the V and J calls and clone size come from that table. The sample yields roughly 180,000 clones, 80% to 85% seen once.

The chain uses TRBV7-2 and TRBJ1-6, with D hard to call. Sample: peripheral blood. The clonotype originates from a woman at least 80 years old with COVID-19, enrolled during active disease. DNA for the CDR3: TGTGCCAGCAGCCCCCTAAGCTCCTATAATTCACCCCTCCACTTT. Translating it yields CASSPLSSYNSPLHF. Full variable domain (outside the CDR3, taken from reference TRBV7-2 and TRBJ1-6): GAGVSQSPSNKVTEKGKDVELRCDPISGHTALYWYRQSLGQGLEFLIYFQGNSAPDKSGLPSDRFSAERTGGSVSTLTIQRTQQEDSAVYLCASSPLSSYNSPLHFGNGTRLTVT.